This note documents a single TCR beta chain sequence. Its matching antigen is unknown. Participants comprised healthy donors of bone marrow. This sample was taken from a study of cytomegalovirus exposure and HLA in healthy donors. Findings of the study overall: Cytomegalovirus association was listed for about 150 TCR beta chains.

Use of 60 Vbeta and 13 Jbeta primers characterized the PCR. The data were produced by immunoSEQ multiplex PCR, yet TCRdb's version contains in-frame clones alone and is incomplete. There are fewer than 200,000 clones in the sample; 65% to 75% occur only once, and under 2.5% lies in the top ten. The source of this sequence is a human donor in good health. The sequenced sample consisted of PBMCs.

CDR3 DNA: TGTGCCAGCAGTGAAGCGGGACTATGGGAGACCCAGTACTTC. It codes for CASSEAGLWETQYF. The genes are TRBV2 and TRBJ2-5, with TRBD2 matching 7 bases. V lost 0 bases to trimming and J lost 5 bases; unmatched junction nucleotides: 3. Germline V gene data show CDR1 as SNHLY and CDR2 as FYNNEI. The CDR3 loop spans 14 amino acids.